The next 7 T cell receptor beta chains were all read from a single sample in a study of chemoradiotherapy in HPV16-positive cancers. The protocol was immunoSEQ multiplex PCR, while the TCRdb copy is restricted to in-frame clones and leaves out a portion. The sample has roughly 13,000 clones; approximately 72% are singletons. Sample acquisition took place from a patient who underwent chemoradiotherapy. These receptors all stem from a human donor with HPV-associated anogenital cancer.

This chain uses TRBV5-1 with TRBJ2-1, with D perhaps matching TRBD2 (5 bases). The germline V and J ends were trimmed by 4 bases and 6 bases, with 17 bases remaining between them. CDR3 size: 15 residues. Looked up from germline, CDR1 is SGHRS and CDR2 is YFSETQ. The CDR3 here is CASSDLAGSINEQFF. In nucleotides, the CDR3 is TGCGCCAGCAGCGACCTAGCAGGATCCATCAATGAGCAGTTCTTC.

This clone was observed a single time. CDR3 sequence (DNA): TGTGCCAGCAGCCCCACAGTCACTTATGAAAAACTGTTTTTT. It codes for CASSPTVTYEKLFF. V gene TRBV6-5 combines with J gene TRBJ1-4; D not resolved. Germline lookup yields CDR1 MNHEY and CDR2 SVGAGI. The CDR3 has 14 residues. Between the trimmed V and J ends, which lost 6 bases and 6 bases, there was a span of 14 bases.

J is TRBJ2-5 and V is TRBV29-1; D may be TRBD1 (7 bases). The CDR3 contains 12 residues. Germline loops: CDR1 SQVTM, CDR2 ANQGSEA. Between the trimmed V and J ends, which lost 3 bases and 5 bases, there was a span of 10 bases. CDR3 sequence reads: CSVDRGEETQYF. CDR3 DNA sequence: TGCAGCGTTGACAGGGGGGAGGAGACCCAGTACTTC.

This clone came up once. The chain employs TRBV29-1 and TRBJ1-2; D possibly corresponds to TRBD1 (5 bases). CDR1 and CDR2 from the germline V gene are SQVTM and ANQGSEA. CDR3 size: 18 residues. Trimming pared 4 bases from V and 0 bases from J, leaving 24 bases between. The CDR3 reads CSVVFPPGTPDANYGYTF. Written as DNA, the CDR3 is TGCAGCGTTGTTTTTCCCCCCGGGACCCCGGACGCTAACTATGGCTACACCTTC.

The chain has TRBV11-2 and TRBJ2-1; 9 nucleotides align to TRBD2. The CDR3 is made up of 15 amino acids. Germline V gives CDR1 SGHAT, CDR2 FQNNGV. After removal of 5 bases from V and 4 bases from J, the junction contained 6 bases not matched to a gene. The CDR3 loop is CASSPVAGGYNEQFF. In DNA form, the CDR3 reads TGTGCCAGCAGCCCAGTTGCGGGAGGGTACAATGAGCAGTTCTTC.

The chain is built from TRBV19 and TRBJ1-2; D remains unclear. From germline, CDR1 is LNHDA and CDR2 SQIVND (reference sequence). This CDR3 has 13 amino acids. V lost 4 bases and J 1 base, leaving 7 bases between the germline ends. DNA for the CDR3: TGTGCCAGTAGTACACACAATAACTATGGCTACACCTTC. It codes for CASSTHNNYGYTF.

The V and J genes are TRBV6-6 and TRBJ2-7; the D gene is possibly TRBD2 (6 bases). Trimming took off 5 bases at V and 4 bases at J, with 15 bases between the two ends. Germline CDR1 is MNHNY and CDR2 is SVGAGI (reference sequence). The CDR3 sequence is 14 residues long. The CDR3 nucleotides read TGTGCCAGCAGTACCACCGGGACTCAATACGAGCAGTACTTC. It codes for CASSTTGTQYEQYF.